A selection of T cell receptor beta chains follows, all from one sample in a study of OX40 agonist ivuxolimab in advanced cancers. The repertoire was sequenced with immunoSEQ multiplex PCR; TCRdb's copy has only in-frame clones and lacks some. This table has roughly 92,000 clones, under 90% appearing once. The sequencing used CD4+ or CD8+ T cells sorted from blood, collected in a trial of the OX40 agonist ivuxolimab. The receptors originated from an adult with an advanced solid tumor such as melanoma, head and neck, liver or kidney cancer. Both conserved end residues are part of each CDR3. D genes are given only for firm matches. Some rows mark clone size as missing; the rest say once, few, many or name a class of expanded clone.

TRBJ2-1	TRBV5-6	-	-	TGTGCCAGCAGCTACGGACCTAACAATGAGCAGTTCTTC	CASSYGPNNEQFF
TRBJ2-7	TRBV10-1	few	-	TGCGCCAGCAGTGTAGAACGGAGCTCCTACGAGCAGTACTTC	CASSVERSSYEQYF
TRBJ2-1	TRBV12-5	-	-	TGTGCTAGTGGCCCGTACAGGGATTACAATGAGCAGTTCTTC	CASGPYRDYNEQFF
TRBJ1-2	TRBV5-1	-	-	TGCGCCAGCAGCCCTGAGGGGTCCCGCGGCTACACCTTC	CASSPEGSRGYTF
TRBJ1-2	TRBV6-6	-	-	TGTGCCAGCAGTTACGATGGCTACACCTTC	CASSYDGYTF
TRBJ1-6	TRBV4-3	-	-	TGCGCCAGCAGCAGAGAGAGGATGAGGTTTAATTCACCCCTCCACTTT	CASSRERMRFNSPLHF
TRBJ2-3	TRBV2	-	TRBD2	TGTGCCAGCAGCGACCGCCTTCGTCTGACTAGCACTAAGACAGATACGCAGTATTTT	CASSDRLRLTSTKTDTQYF
TRBJ2-7	TRBV7-3	-	-	TGTGCCAGCAGCTTAACGATGGAGGGCGAGCAGTACTTC	CASSLTMEGEQYF
TRBJ2-7	TRBV9	-	TRBD2	TGTGCCAGCAGCAAACGAGAACTAGCGGGAGGGCCCCACGAGCAGTACTTC	CASSKRELAGGPHEQYF
TRBJ1-2	TRBV7-6	-	-	TGTGCCAGCAGCTTGTGGGGTGGTGGCTACACCTTC	CASSLWGGGYTF
TRBJ1-2	TRBV19	once	TRBD1	TGTGCCAGTAGTATAGGGACAGGGGCCTCACGTGGCTACACCTTC	CASSIGTGASRGYTF
TRBJ1-3	TRBV4-1	once	-	TGCGCCAGCAGCCAAGACATCGGGAGTGGAAACACCATATATTTT	CASSQDIGSGNTIYF
TRBJ2-1	TRBV7-9	few	-	TGTGCCAGCCGGGACAACTACAATGAGCAGTTCTTC	CASRDNYNEQFF
TRBJ2-7	TRBV7-2	-	-	TGTGCCAGCAGCCCCGCCGGGACATCATACGAGCAGTACTTC	CASSPAGTSYEQYF
TRBJ1-3	TRBV9	-	-	TGTGCCAGCAGCGTAGATGGCGCAGGGGATCGGTCCGTTTCTGGAAACACCATATATTTT	CASSVDGAGDRSVSGNTIYF
TRBJ1-4	TRBV7-3	-	-	TGTGCCAGCAGCTTTAGTGGGGGTGGTGAAAAACTGTTTTTT	CASSFSGGGEKLFF
TRBJ1-5	TRBV5-8	-	-	TGTGCCAGCAGCCCCCCCCCAGGTTTCAATCAGCCCCAGCATTTT	CASSPPPGFNQPQHF
TRBJ2-3	TRBV2	-	TRBD1	TGTGCCAGCAGCAGGGACAGGGGGTCAACAGATACGCAGTATTTT	CASSRDRGSTDTQYF
TRBJ1-1	TRBV5-4	-	TRBD1	TGTGCCAGCAGCGCCGGGACAGGGAGATCGTCTGAAGCTTTCTTT	CASSAGTGRSSEAFF
TRBJ2-1	TRBV11-2	-	TRBD2	TGTGCCAGCAGCCACACTAGCGGGGGGGCCGGTGGGTACAATGAGCAGTTCTTC	CASSHTSGGAGGYNEQFF
TRBJ1-1	TRBV19	-	-	TGTGCCAGTAGCGTGGGTTACACTGAAGCTTTCTTT	CASSVGYTEAFF
TRBJ2-7	TRBV7-4	-	-	TGCGCCAGCAGCGGAACGGGGGACCCATCCTACGAGCAGTACTTC	CASSGTGDPSYEQYF
TRBJ2-2	TRBV10-3	-	-	TGTGCCATCAGGGAGGGGCAGGGCCAAACCGGGGAGCTGTTTTTT	CAIREGQGQTGELFF
TRBJ2-7	TRBV5-6	-	TRBD1	TGTGCCAGCATTCCGGGACAGGGGGCCAACTTAGTATACGAGCAGTACTTC	CASIPGQGANLVYEQYF
TRBJ2-3	TRBV6-5	-	-	TGTGCCAGCAGTTACGGGCGCTCCAGAGCCACAGATACGCAGTATTTT	CASSYGRSRATDTQYF
TRBJ1-1	TRBV5-8	-	TRBD1	TGTGCCAGCAGCTTGGGGGAAGGGGGCGCCCGGAGGAACACTGAAGCTTTCTTT	CASSLGEGGARRNTEAFF
TRBJ2-7	TRBV6-6	once	TRBD1	TGTGCCAGCAATCACCGACAGGGACCCAAATACTTC	CASNHRQGPKYF
TRBJ2-3	TRBV7-9	-	-	TGTGCCAGCAGCTTTGACATTGGTACGCAGTATTTT	CASSFDIGTQYF
TRBJ2-5	TRBV11-2	-	-	TGTGCCAGCAGCTTAGTCTCGAGCCAGGTGGGAGAGACCCAGTACTTC	CASSLVSSQVGETQYF
TRBJ2-7	TRBV6-5	once	-	TGTGCCAGCAGTTACGGGTCTTCGGGGTCCTACGAGCAGTACTTC	CASSYGSSGSYEQYF
TRBJ2-7	TRBV6-5	-	-	TGTGCCAGCAGTCCGTACAGTGGGAGCTCCTACGAGCAGTACTTC	CASSPYSGSSYEQYF
TRBJ2-3	TRBV19	-	-	TGTGCCAGTAGTAGTGCCAGGGACCCCCAGGGAGATACGCAGTATTTT	CASSSARDPQGDTQYF